The following is a T cell receptor beta chain sequence with its context. Its antigen remains unidentified. TCRdb's copy holds only in-frame clones and misses some; the assay was immunoSEQ multiplex PCR. The profile shows around 9,000 clones, just under 90% of them singletons. Looked up from germline, CDR1 is MDHEN and CDR2 is SYDVKM. The V and J ends lost 5 bases and 4 bases, in that order; junction bases with no gene match: 12. CDR3 length: 17 residues. These data are taken from a study of T cells in pancreatic ductal adenocarcinoma. Whole-study results and caveats: Tumor samples had fewer productive templates and roughly 8-fold fewer unique clonotypes than blood. No significant tumor-blood clonality difference; means were about 0.12 and 0.073. The resected cohort was biased toward the minority with early-stage disease.

No neoadjuvant therapy was given to the selected pancreatic ductal adenocarcinoma patients before their surgery. Sequenced input: PBMCs. The source is a human donor with pancreatic ductal adenocarcinoma. This sequence joins TRBV28 and TRBJ2-1; 9 nucleotides align to TRBD2. Here the CDR3 DNA reads TGTGCCAGCAGTCCAGGGGGTAGCGGGGGTGGATACAATGAGCAGTTCTTC. Translation gives CASSPGGSGGGYNEQFF.